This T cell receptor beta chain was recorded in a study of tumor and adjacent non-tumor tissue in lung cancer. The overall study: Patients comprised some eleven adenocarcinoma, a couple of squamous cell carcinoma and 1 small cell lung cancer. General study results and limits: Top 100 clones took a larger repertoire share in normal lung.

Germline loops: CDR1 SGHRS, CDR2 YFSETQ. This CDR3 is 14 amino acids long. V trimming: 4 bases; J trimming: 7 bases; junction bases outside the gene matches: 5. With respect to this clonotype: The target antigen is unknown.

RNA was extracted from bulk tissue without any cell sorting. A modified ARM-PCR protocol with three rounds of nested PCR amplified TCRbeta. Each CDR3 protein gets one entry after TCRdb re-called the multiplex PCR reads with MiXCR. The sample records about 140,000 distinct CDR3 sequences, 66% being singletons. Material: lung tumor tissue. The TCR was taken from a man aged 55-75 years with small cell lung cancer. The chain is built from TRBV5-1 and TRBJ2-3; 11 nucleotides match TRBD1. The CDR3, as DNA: TGCGCCAGCAGCCCGGACAGGGGGCTGAATACGCAGTATTTT. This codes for CASSPDRGLNTQYF.